Below are 30 T cell receptor beta chains sequenced from a single sample in a study of T cells in localized non-small cell lung cancer. Sequencing was performed with immunoSEQ multiplex PCR; in TCRdb, only in-frame clones are kept and a portion is missing. Of roughly 24,000 clones listed, 81% are singletons. Sequencing was performed on peripheral blood, taken before any cancer treatment. Every receptor here comes from a man between 40 and 70 years old with stage III squamous cell lung carcinoma.

The chain employs TRBV28 and TRBJ2-2; a possible D gene is TRBD2 (5 bases). V was pared by 3 bases and J by 4 bases, with 12 bases between. The CDR3 runs to 15 residues. Germline V CDR1 and CDR2: MDHEN, SYDVKM. DNA for the CDR3: TGTGCCAGCAGTTTGATCAGAGAGGGCACCGGGGAGCTGTTTTTT. Protein product: CASSLIREGTGELFF.

The genes are TRBV19 and TRBJ2-1, with 9 bases that match TRBD2. CDR3 length equals 16 residues. V trimming: 7 bases; J trimming: 7 bases; junction bases outside the gene matches: 14. Germline loops: CDR1 LNHDA, CDR2 SQIVND (reference sequence). This CDR3 reads CASTYGGRAGSNEQFF. The CDR3 DNA is TGTGCCAGTACCTACGGCGGGAGGGCCGGGTCAAATGAGCAGTTCTTC.

The rearrangement joins TRBV25-1 to TRBJ2-5; D remains unclear. Deletions cut 5 bases from V and 4 bases from J, with 5 bases between. Germline values: CDR1 MGHDK, CDR2 SYGVNS. This CDR3 is 11 amino acids long. The CDR3 region is CASSFGETQYF. Written as DNA, the CDR3 is TGTGCCAGCAGTTTTGGAGAGACCCAGTACTTC.

This chain links TRBV5-1 with TRBJ2-1, with 9 bases that match TRBD1. Unmatched junction bases numbered 13, after V lost 5 bases and J lost 7 bases. Germline V gives CDR1 SGHRS, CDR2 YFSETQ. The CDR3 covers 16 residues. This chain's CDR3 is CASSSPGQGWSNEQFF. In DNA form, the CDR3 reads TGCGCCAGCAGTTCGCCGGGACAGGGATGGTCAAATGAGCAGTTCTTC. Full variable domain (outside the CDR3, taken from reference TRBV5-1 and TRBJ2-1): KAGVTQTPRYLIKTRGQQVTLSCSPISGHRSVSWYQQTPGQGLQFLFEYFSETQRNKGNFPGRFSGRQFSNSRSEMNVSTLELGDSALYLCASSSPGQGWSNEQFFGPGTRLTVL.

The V call is TRBV18, the J call TRBJ1-2; D might be TRBD1 (6 bases). CDR3 length equals 17 residues. Germline-derived CDR1 and CDR2 are KGHSH and LQKENI. Trimming pared 0 bases from V and 4 bases from J, leaving 18 bases between. The CDR3 DNA reads as TGTGCCAGCTCACCACCGATGTCGGGGGCCCGTATCTATGGCTACACCTTC. It codes for CASSPPMSGARIYGYTF. The whole variable domain, remainder taken from reference TRBV18 and TRBJ1-2, is NAGVMQNPRHLVRRRGQEARLRCSPMKGHSHVYWYRQLPEEGLKFMVYLQKENIIDESGMPKERFSAEFPKEGPSILRIQQVVRGDSAAYFCASSPPMSGARIYGYTFGSGTRLTVV.

This clone was found once. This chain connects TRBV28 to TRBJ2-5; D ambiguous. V was trimmed by 2 bases and J by 7 bases, leaving 8 bases between them. CDR3 size: 12 residues. Looked up from germline, CDR1 is MDHEN and CDR2 is SYDVKM. As DNA, the CDR3 is TGTGCCAGCAGTTTAGTAAAGGGGACCCAGTACTTC. Protein product: CASSLVKGTQYF.

CDR3: CASSDRDRGSPLHF. The CDR3 DNA reads TGTGCCAGCAGCGACCGGGACAGGGGTTCACCCCTCCACTTT. The chain recombines TRBV11-1 with TRBJ1-6; 10 bases fit TRBD1. The germline gives CDR1 SGHAT, CDR2 FQDESV (reference sequence). This CDR3 has 14 amino acids. V was clipped by 5 bases and J by 9 bases; unmatched bases: 4.

This chain links TRBV27 with TRBJ2-7; the D call may be TRBD1 or TRBD2 (6 bases each). There are 12 residues in the CDR3. The V and J ends lost 3 bases and 6 bases respectively, with 9 bases between them. Germline CDR1 MNHEY, CDR2 SMNVEV (reference sequence). As DNA, the CDR3 is TGTGCCAGCAGTTTTCCGGGGGCCGAGCAGTACTTC. Its protein is CASSFPGAEQYF.

The genes are TRBV6-1 and TRBJ2-6, with D uncertain. Germline CDR1 is MNHNS and CDR2 is SASEGT. This CDR3 comprises 15 residues. Trimming took off 2 bases at V and 0 bases at J, with 5 bases between the two ends. CDR3 nucleotides: TGTGCCAGCAGTGAACGGGTCTCTGGGGCCAACGTCCTGACTTTC. Protein: CASSERVSGANVLTF.

The chain combines TRBV15 with TRBJ2-7, with D possibly being TRBD1 (6 bases). The CDR3 contains 15 residues. The germline V and J ends were trimmed by 0 bases and 0 bases, with 9 bases remaining between them. The germline CDR1 and CDR2 sequences are LNHNV and YYDKDF (reference sequence). In DNA, the CDR3 is TGTGCCACCAGCAGAGAATGGACAGACTCCTACGAGCAGTACGTC. The encoded protein is CATSREWTDSYEQYV.

The rearrangement uses TRBV6-6 and TRBJ2-7; D possibly matches TRBD1 or TRBD2 (5 bases each). The CDR3 length is 14 residues. Germline V gene data show CDR1 as MNHNY and CDR2 as SVGAGI (reference sequence). V gave up 2 bases and J gave up 4 bases, with 12 bases separating them. The CDR3 loop reads CASSYMTGPYEQYF. As DNA, the CDR3 is TGTGCCAGCAGTTACATGACGGGACCTTACGAGCAGTACTTC.

This chain connects TRBV12-5 to TRBJ1-1, with 7 bases matching TRBD1. Germline CDR1 reads LGHNT; CDR2 reads FRNRAP. The trim removed 8 bases at V and 0 bases at J, leaving 9 bases unmatched. There are 15 residues in the CDR3. This CDR3 reads CASRTGTVMNTEAFF. The CDR3 DNA reads TGTGCTAGTAGAACCGGGACAGTGATGAACACTGAAGCTTTCTTT.

V and J are TRBV5-1 and TRBJ2-7; tentative D call: TRBD2 (6 bases). V lost 0 bases and J lost 7, with 14 bases in between. Germline loops: CDR1 SGHRS, CDR2 YFSETQ. The CDR3 runs 14 residues. CDR3 DNA sequence: TGCGCCAGCAGCTTGGAGGGCAGCGGAGGGGAGCAGTACTTC. Amino acid sequence: CASSLEGSGGEQYF. Drawing the rest from reference TRBV5-1 and TRBJ2-7, the complete variable domain is KAGVTQTPRYLIKTRGQQVTLSCSPISGHRSVSWYQQTPGQGLQFLFEYFSETQRNKGNFPGRFSGRQFSNSRSEMNVSTLELGDSALYLCASSLEGSGGEQYFGPGTRLTVT.

The rearrangement uses TRBV7-2 and TRBJ1-1; D remains unclear. This CDR3 spans 13 amino acids. V lost 5 bases to trimming and J lost 3 bases, with 10 bases between them. CDR1 and CDR2 (germline): SGHTA, FQGNSA. The DNA for the CDR3 is TGTGCCAGCAGCCAGAGTAGGGACACTGAAGCTTTCTTT. Translation gives CASSQSRDTEAFF.

CDR3 sequence: CASSYGGFFNIQYF. The CDR3 bases are TGCGCCAGCAGCTACGGCGGGTTTTTTAACATTCAGTACTTC. This chain uses TRBV5-1 with TRBJ2-4; D is perhaps TRBD2 (5 bases). The CDR3 covers 14 residues. V lost 3 bases, J lost 7 bases, and 14 bases lay in between. The germline CDR1 and CDR2 sequences are SGHRS and YFSETQ.

In nucleotides, the CDR3 is TGTGCCAGCAGCTTTAAAAACACTGAAGCTTTCTTT. The encoded protein is CASSFKNTEAFF. The rearrangement links TRBV11-2 to TRBJ1-1; D not resolved. This CDR3 region has 12 residues. CDR1 is SGHAT and CDR2 is FQNNGV in the germline V gene. Trimming left V 3 bases short and J 2 bases short, with 4 bases between. The full variable domain, rest sourced from reference TRBV11-2 and TRBJ1-1, is EAGVAQSPRYKIIEKRQSVAFWCNPISGHATLYWYQQILGQGPKLLIQFQNNGVVDDSQLPKDRFSAERLKGVDSTLKIQPAKLEDSAVYLCASSFKNTEAFFGQGTRLTVV.

The gene calls are TRBV6-5 and TRBJ1-1; D unclear. V lost 8 bases and J lost 5, with 9 bases in between. CDR1 is MNHEY, CDR2 SVGAGI, per germline. The CDR3 runs 11 residues. CDR3 protein: CASHTRTEAFF. CDR3 coding DNA: TGTGCCAGCCATACGCGGACTGAAGCTTTCTTT.

The chain recombines TRBV6-5 with TRBJ1-2, with D uncertain. Trimming left V 5 bases short and J 7 bases short, with 14 bases between. CDR3 length: 13 residues. Germline lookup yields CDR1 MNHEY and CDR2 SVGAGI. The CDR3 spells CASSPDIGFGYTF. CDR3 in DNA: TGTGCCAGCAGTCCCGACATTGGGTTTGGCTACACCTTC.

This sequence joins TRBV15 and TRBJ2-5; 7 bases fit TRBD1. The CDR3 runs to 16 residues. Germline CDR1 LNHNV, CDR2 YYDKDF (reference sequence). Trimming removed 5 bases from V and 5 bases from J; junction bases left unmatched: 14. The CDR3 nucleotides read TGTGCCACCAGCCCTAGGGTCAAGGGGGCAGGTGAGACCCAGTACTTC. Translated, it gives CATSPRVKGAGETQYF.

The chain is built from TRBV7-9 and TRBJ2-5; D is undetermined. Germline CDR1 SEHNR, CDR2 FQNEAQ (reference sequence). This CDR3 is 13 amino acids long. Trimming took 3 bases from V and 1 from J, leaving 6 bases between them. CDR3 DNA sequence: TGTGCCAGCAGCTTGTCTATCCAAGAGACCCAGTACTTC. Translated: CASSLSIQETQYF.

The CDR3 coding sequence is TGTGCCAGCGAGAAGACAGCTACCTTGGGAGCTTTCTTT. This sequence encodes CASEKTATLGAFF. The V and J genes are TRBV11-2 and TRBJ1-1, with a weak D call TRBD1 (5 bases). Between the trimmed V and J ends, which lost 8 bases and 10 bases, there was a span of 20 bases. Germline loops: CDR1 SGHAT, CDR2 FQNNGV. The CDR3 has 13 amino acids. The complete variable domain, with remaining parts taken from reference TRBV11-2 and TRBJ1-1, reads EAGVAQSPRYKIIEKRQSVAFWCNPISGHATLYWYQQILGQGPKLLIQFQNNGVVDDSQLPKDRFSAERLKGVDSTLKIQPAKLEDSAVYLCASEKTATLGAFFGQGTRLTVV.

This chain uses TRBV30 with TRBJ1-4; maybe TRBD1 (5 bases). V was clipped by 3 bases and J by 3 bases, with 8 bases between them. The germline CDR1 and CDR2 sequences are GTSNPN and SVGIG (reference sequence). The CDR3 length is 13 residues. CDR3 in amino acids: CAWRGESNEKLFF. The CDR3 coding sequence is TGTGCCTGGAGAGGGGAGTCTAATGAAAAACTGTTTTTT.

The rearrangement joins TRBV18 to TRBJ2-7; D is unclear. CDR3 size: 14 residues. V lost 3 bases and J lost 5, with 14 bases in between. Germline CDR1 and CDR2: KGHSH and LQKENI. The chain's CDR3 is CASSPPYGSDEQYF. DNA of the CDR3: TGTGCCAGCTCACCGCCTTACGGGTCGGACGAGCAGTACTTC. Full variable domain (rest looked up from reference TRBV18 and TRBJ2-7): NAGVMQNPRHLVRRRGQEARLRCSPMKGHSHVYWYRQLPEEGLKFMVYLQKENIIDESGMPKERFSAEFPKEGPSILRIQQVVRGDSAAYFCASSPPYGSDEQYFGPGTRLTVT.

This chain joins TRBV16 and TRBJ2-2, with D unresolved. CDR1 is KGHSY and CDR2 is FQNENV in the germline V gene. The CDR3 runs to 13 residues. The V and J ends lost 0 bases and 7 bases respectively, with 6 bases between them. CDR3 coding DNA: TGTGCCAGCAGCCAATCTCGAGGCGGGGAGCTGTTTTTT. It specifies CASSQSRGGELFF. The variable domain in full, completed from reference TRBV16 and TRBJ2-2, reads GEEVAQTPKHLVRGEGQKAKLYCAPIKGHSYVFWYQQVLKNEFKFLISFQNENVFDETGMPKERFSAKCLPNSPCSLEIQATKLEDSAVYFCASSQSRGGELFFGEGSRLTVL.

The chain uses TRBV7-9 and TRBJ1-1; tentatively, D is TRBD1 (5 bases). Looked up from germline, CDR1 is SEHNR and CDR2 is FQNEAQ (reference sequence). Trimming stripped 2 bases from V and 2 bases from J, with 6 bases between. There are 13 residues in the CDR3. This chain's CDR3 is CASSLTGNTEAFF. The CDR3 DNA sequence: TGTGCCAGCAGCTTAACAGGTAACACTGAAGCTTTCTTT.

This clone was seen a handful of times. The chain is built from TRBV10-2 and TRBJ2-7; D gene uncertain. The V gene lost 3 bases and the J gene lost 4 bases, with 4 bases spanning the gap. The CDR3 extends over 11 amino acids. Germline-derived CDR1 and CDR2 are WSHSY and SAAADI. For the CDR3, the DNA is TGCGCCAGCAGTGAAGGGTACGAGCAGTACGTC. It yields the protein CASSEGYEQYV.

The genes are TRBV14 and TRBJ2-4; 9 nucleotides line up with TRBD2. Germline loops: CDR1 SGHDN, CDR2 FVKESK. The CDR3 totals 15 residues. J lost 0 bases, V lost 5 bases, and 2 bases had no gene match. CDR3 protein: CASSFSGGAKNIQYF. The CDR3 region has the DNA TGTGCCAGCAGCTTTAGCGGGGGAGCCAAAAACATTCAGTACTTC.

The chain is built from TRBV7-6 and TRBJ1-2; TRBD1 is a possible D gene (6 bases). V was shortened by 1 base and J by 3 bases, with 9 bases between the two germline ends. This CDR3 is built from 14 residues. From germline, CDR1 is SGHVS and CDR2 FNYEAQ. The CDR3 coding sequence is TGTGCCAGCAGCTTAGGACCAGGGGACTATGGCTACACCTTC. It yields the protein CASSLGPGDYGYTF.

The DNA of the CDR3 is TGTGCCAGCAGCCAAGTGGGAGGGTACGAGCAGTACTTC. This sequence encodes CASSQVGGYEQYF. The J gene is TRBJ2-7, the V gene TRBV14, with 7 bases matching TRBD2. Germline V gives CDR1 SGHDN, CDR2 FVKESK. Germline trimming cut 1 base from V and 4 bases from J; bases unmatched to any gene: 1. This CDR3 is 13 amino acids long.

CDR3 sequence reads: CASTGLTGLWNTEAFF. CDR3 sequence (DNA): TGTGCCAGCACCGGATTGACAGGCTTATGGAACACTGAAGCTTTCTTT. The rearrangement uses TRBV2 and TRBJ1-1; weak D call: TRBD1 (6 bases). CDR3 size: 16 residues. The germline V gene has CDR1 SNHLY and CDR2 FYNNEI. Deletions cut 7 bases from V and 1 base from J, with 19 bases between. Filled out from reference TRBV2 and TRBJ1-1, the complete variable domain reads EPEVTQTPSHQVTQMGQEVILRCVPISNHLYFYWYRQILGQKVEFLVSFYNNEISEKSEIFDDQFSVERPDGSNFTLKIRSTKLEDSAMYFCASTGLTGLWNTEAFFGQGTRLTVV.